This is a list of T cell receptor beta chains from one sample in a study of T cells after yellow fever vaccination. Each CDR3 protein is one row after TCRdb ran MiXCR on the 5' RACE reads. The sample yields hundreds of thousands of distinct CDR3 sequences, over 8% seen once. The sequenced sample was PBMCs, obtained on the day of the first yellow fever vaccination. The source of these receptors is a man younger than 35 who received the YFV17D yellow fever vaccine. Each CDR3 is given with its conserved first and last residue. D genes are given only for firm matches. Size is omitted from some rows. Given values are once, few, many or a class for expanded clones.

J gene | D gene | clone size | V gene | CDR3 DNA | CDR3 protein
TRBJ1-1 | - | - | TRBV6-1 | TGTGCCAGCAGGGACCGACCACGCAACTACATGAACACTGAAGCTTTCTTT | CASRDRPRNYMNTEAFF
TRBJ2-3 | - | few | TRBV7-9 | TGTGCCACCGACTATAACTCAGATACGCAGTATTTT | CATDYNSDTQYF
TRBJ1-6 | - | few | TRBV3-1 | TGTGCCAGCAGCCGCTTCGCCGGGACGCGAAATTCACCCCTCCACTTT | CASSRFAGTRNSPLHF
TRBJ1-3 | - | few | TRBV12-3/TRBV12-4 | TGTGCCAGCAGTCCCGCCGGGACTTTCTCTGGAAACACCATATATTTT | CASSPAGTFSGNTIYF
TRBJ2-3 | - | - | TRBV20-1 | TGCAGTGCTAGGGACCCTCGGATCACAGATACGCAGTATTTT | CSARDPRITDTQYF
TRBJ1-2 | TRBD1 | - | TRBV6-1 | TGTGCCAGCAGTGAAAGTGAAGGGGGCGGCTATGGCTACACCTTC | CASSESEGGGYGYTF
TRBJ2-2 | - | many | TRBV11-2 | TGTGCCAGCAGCAGTCTAGGGAACACCGGGGAGCTGTTTTTT | CASSSLGNTGELFF
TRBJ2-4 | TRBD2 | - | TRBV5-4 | TGTGCCAGCAGCCGAGACCCGGGGGGGGGAAAAAACATTCAGTACTTC | CASSRDPGGGKNIQYF
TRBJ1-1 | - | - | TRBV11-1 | TGTGCCAGCAGCCGGGCCCAAGACGTAAACACTGAAGCTTTCTTT | CASSRAQDVNTEAFF
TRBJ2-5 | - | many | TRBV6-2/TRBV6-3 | TGTGCCAGCAGTTTCCCTCTGGAGACCCAGTACTTC | CASSFPLETQYF
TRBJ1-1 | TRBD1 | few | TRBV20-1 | TGCAGTGCTAGCGCGATACAGGGGACTGAAGCTTTCTTT | CSASAIQGTEAFF